These T cell receptor beta chains were read from a single sample in a study of human T cells and chemical hapten exposure. Via MiXCR, TCRdb re-called the RACE reads, giving one row per CDR3 protein. The sample lists approximately 92,000 distinct CDR3 sequences, approximately 10% occurring once. The sample here was whole blood, taken in connection with sensitization to the hapten diphenylcyclopropenone (DPC). The receptors shown here come from a woman aged 40-49 years with alopecia areata. Some clones in this sample may be carry-over from other donors' samples. CDR3s include the opening cysteine and the closing phenylalanine or tryptophan. D genes are given only for firm matches. Only some rows state a clone size, as once, few, many or a class for expanded clones.

.	TRBJ1-1	.	TRBV9	CASSVDQYTEAFF	TGTGCCAGCAGCGTAGACCAGTACACTGAAGCTTTCTTT
.	TRBJ2-1	.	TRBV28	CASTSAGNPSSYNEQFF	TGTGCCAGCACTTCTGCGGGAAACCCATCGTCCTACAATGAGCAGTTCTTC
.	TRBJ1-1	few	TRBV4-3	CASSQGGRTRGTEAFF	TGCGCCAGCAGCCAGGGGGGGCGAACAAGGGGCACTGAAGCTTTCTTT
TRBD1	TRBJ1-2	.	TRBV19	CASSTTGGGYTF	TGTGCCAGTAGTACGACAGGGGGAGGCTACACCTTC
TRBD2	TRBJ2-3	.	TRBV15	CATSRDPSGGLLADTQYF	TGTGCCACCAGCAGGGATCCTAGCGGGGGCCTGTTGGCAGATACGCAGTATTTT
TRBD1	TRBJ1-6	many	TRBV20-1	CSASIPDREDSPLHF	TGCAGTGCTAGCATCCCGGACAGGGAGGATTCACCCCTCCACTTT
TRBD1	TRBJ1-2	many	TRBV12-3/TRBV12-4	CASSQGVGYGYTF	TGTGCCAGCAGTCAGGGGGTCGGCTATGGCTACACCTTC
.	TRBJ1-5	many	TRBV6-2/TRBV6-3	CASSVGPPWDQPQHF	TGTGCCAGCAGTGTGGGACCCCCATGGGATCAGCCCCAGCATTTT
.	TRBJ1-1	many	TRBV6-2/TRBV6-3	CASTKSGPMNTEAFF	TGTGCCAGCACTAAGTCCGGACCTATGAACACTGAAGCTTTCTTT
TRBD1	TRBJ2-7	many	TRBV5-5	CASSPAGQGAYEQYF	TGTGCCAGCAGCCCCGCGGGACAGGGCGCCTACGAGCAGTACTTC
TRBD2	TRBJ2-3	few	TRBV9	CASSVVGAGRGDTQYF	TGTGCCAGCAGCGTAGTAGGAGCGGGGCGAGGGGATACGCAGTATTTT
TRBD1	TRBJ1-1	.	TRBV29-1	CCVDRENTEAFF	TGCTGCGTCGACAGGGAGAACACTGAAGCTTTCTTT
.	TRBJ1-1	few	TRBV6-5	CASSYTQGRVTEAFF	TGTGCCAGCAGTTACACCCAGGGCAGAGTCACTGAAGCTTTCTTT
TRBD1	TRBJ2-1	many	TRBV29-1	CSVDPTGFYNEQFF	TGCAGCGTGGACCCGACAGGGTTCTACAATGAGCAGTTCTTC
.	TRBJ2-2	few	TRBV20-1	CSARRTVIGGELFF	TGCAGTGCTAGAAGGACCGTAATCGGCGGGGAGCTGTTTTTT
.	TRBJ1-1	many	TRBV6-2/TRBV6-3	CASSYPTGSGMNTEAFF	TGTGCCAGCAGTTACCCCACCGGGTCAGGAATGAACACTGAAGCTTTCTTT
TRBD1	TRBJ1-1	.	TRBV6-6	CASSATPITGATEVFF	TGTGCCAGCAGTGCCACACCAATTACAGGGGCCACTGAAGTTTTCTTT
.	TRBJ1-2	few	TRBV10-3	CAISESGAKGYGYTF	TGTGCCATCAGTGAGTCGGGGGCTAAGGGCTATGGCTACACCTTC
TRBD2	TRBJ2-5	many	TRBV20-1	CSAGTSAYQETQYF	TGCAGTGCCGGGACTAGCGCTTACCAAGAGACCCAGTACTTC
TRBD1	TRBJ1-1	few	TRBV5-6	CASSPDRVSRVEAFF	TGTGCCAGCAGCCCGGACAGGGTCTCCCGGGTTGAAGCTTTCTTT
.	TRBJ2-5	many	TRBV27	CASSSRTDQETQYF	TGTGCCAGCAGTTCTAGGACGGACCAAGAGACCCAGTACTTC
TRBD1	TRBJ1-1	few	TRBV29-1	CSVAGQENTEAFF	TGCAGCGTTGCGGGACAGGAGAACACTGAAGCTTTCTTT
.	TRBJ2-5	many	TRBV11-2	CASSSSRGVQETQYF	TGTGCCAGCAGCTCGTCCCGCGGGGTGCAAGAGACCCAGTACTTC
TRBD1	TRBJ1-6	few	TRBV7-2	CASSEGQGRTNSPLHF	TGTGCCAGCAGCGAGGGACAGGGGCGTACGAATTCACCCCTCCACTTT
.	TRBJ2-3	many	TRBV29-1	CSVAGGTDTQYF	TGCAGCGTTGCGGGGGGCACAGATACGCAGTATTTT
.	TRBJ2-3	many	TRBV7-2	CASSSRGVPTDTQYF	TGTGCCAGCAGTTCACGTGGGGTCCCCACAGATACGCAGTATTTT
.	TRBJ2-5	many	TRBV12-3/TRBV12-4	CASSLARVRPSSETQYF	TGTGCCAGCAGTTTAGCGCGGGTGAGACCCTCATCCGAGACCCAGTACTTC
TRBD2	TRBJ2-3	many	TRBV29-1	CSPGGPGDTQYF	TGCAGCCCGGGGGGGCCTGGAGATACGCAGTATTTT
.	TRBJ2-7	few	TRBV29-1	CSVQPQGGEQYF	TGCAGCGTACAGCCGCAGGGGGGCGAGCAGTACTTC
.	TRBJ2-1	many	TRBV12-2	CASRPNVASGSPRIYNEQFF	.
TRBD2	TRBJ2-1	many	TRBV11-2	CASSSLTAGGRAYNEQFF	TGTGCCAGCAGCTCCCTGACGGCGGGGGGAAGAGCCTACAATGAGCAGTTCTTC
.	TRBJ1-1	few	TRBV10-2	CASSPQGREAFF	TGCGCCAGCAGTCCCCAGGGCCGTGAAGCTTTCTTT
TRBD1	TRBJ1-2	many	TRBV12-3/TRBV12-4	CASSFVTGGYGYTF	TGTGCCAGCAGTTTTGTGACAGGGGGCTATGGCTACACCTTC
.	TRBJ2-5	few	TRBV7-2	CASSPTYLVQETQYF	TGTGCCAGCAGCCCAACCTACCTAGTCCAAGAGACCCAGTACTTC
.	TRBJ2-2	many	TRBV28	CASSLLVGANTGELFF	TGTGCCAGCAGTTTATTGGTGGGAGCGAACACCGGGGAGCTGTTTTTT
TRBD2	TRBJ2-2	many	TRBV7-2	CASSLEAGDSGELFF	TGTGCCAGCAGCTTAGAGGCGGGAGACAGCGGGGAGCTGTTTTTT
TRBD1	TRBJ2-5	.	TRBV6-6	CASSLGQGPQETQYF	TGTGCCAGCAGTTTAGGACAGGGGCCCCAAGAGACCCAGTACTTC
.	TRBJ2-3	.	TRBV7-2	CASSSLSVDTQYF	TGTGCCAGCAGCTCCTTGAGTGTGGATACGCAGTATTTT
.	TRBJ2-5	many	TRBV28	CASSFLSHRLATQETQYF	TGTGCCAGCAGCTTCCTTTCCCACCGGTTAGCCACGCAAGAGACCCAGTACTTC
TRBD2	TRBJ2-3	few	TRBV6-2/TRBV6-3	CASRLAGGSDTQYF	TGTGCCAGCCGACTAGCGGGAGGGTCAGATACGCAGTATTTT
TRBD2	TRBJ2-5	once	TRBV6-2/TRBV6-3	CASRPGLAPLETQYF	TGTGCCAGCAGGCCGGGACTAGCGCCACTCGAGACCCAGTACTTC
TRBD1	TRBJ2-7	.	TRBV16	CASSQSVPQGYEQYF	TGTGCCAGCAGCCAATCGGTCCCACAGGGGTACGAGCAGTACTTC
.	TRBJ2-7	.	TRBV19	CASSRLQGGGYEQYF	TGTGCCAGTAGTCGCCTACAGGGAGGCGGCTACGAGCAGTACTTC
TRBD2	TRBJ2-7	.	TRBV28	CASSGGSNEQYF	TGTGCCAGCAGTGGCGGGAGCAACGAGCAGTACTTC
.	TRBJ1-5	many	TRBV19	CASSPRGNSNQPQHF	TGTGCCAGTAGTCCCCGCGGTAATAGCAATCAGCCCCAGCATTTT
.	TRBJ1-1	.	TRBV4-1	CASSRKETGRWDTEAFF	TGCGCCAGCAGCCGAAAAGAGACAGGTCGGTGGGACACTGAAGCTTTCTTT
TRBD1	TRBJ2-7	.	TRBV6-1	CASSEGGTGPYEQYF	TGTGCCAGCAGTGAAGGGGGGACAGGGCCCTACGAGCAGTACTTC
.	TRBJ1-6	many	TRBV7-2	CASTRGAYNSPLHF	TGTGCCAGCACCCGAGGGGCTTATAATTCACCCCTCCACTTT
TRBD1	TRBJ1-6	many	TRBV2	CASWRDRAIENSPLHF	TGTGCCAGCTGGAGGGACAGGGCGATAGAGAATTCACCCCTCCACTTT
.	TRBJ2-5	few	TRBV7-2	CASSLVQVLGSSQYF	TGTGCCAGCAGCTTAGTGCAGGTCCTAGGGAGTTCCCAGTACTTC
.	TRBJ2-1	.	TRBV7-9	CASSFLLWGATNFSEQFF	TGTGCCAGCAGCTTTCTGTTGTGGGGAGCCACGAACTTCTCTGAGCAGTTCTTC
.	TRBJ2-5	few	TRBV5-4	CASSLRGAWETQYF	TGTGCCAGCAGCCTTAGGGGAGCATGGGAGACCCAGTACTTC